Listed here are 21 T cell receptor beta chains from one sample, sequenced in a study of shared clonotypes between healthy human individuals. Data came from immunoSEQ multiplex PCR; TCRdb stores just in-frame clones and leaves some out. The sample has approximately 1.5 million clones, around 98% seen once. The sequenced sample was naive CD4+ T cells sorted from blood. Subset described: CD45RA+ positively selected. The receptors derive from a man aged 25-45 years in good health.

The chain combines TRBV9 with TRBJ2-3; D could derive from TRBD1 or TRBD2 (6 bases each). V lost 4 bases, J lost 5 bases, and 11 bases lay in between. The CDR3 has 13 amino acids. The germline CDR1 and CDR2 sequences are SGDLS and YYNGEE. The CDR3 DNA reads as TGTGCCAGCAGCCCGAGGGGGGAAGATACGCAGTATTTT. This translates into CASSPRGEDTQYF. Drawing the rest from reference TRBV9 and TRBJ2-3, the complete variable domain is DSGVTQTPKHLITATGQRVTLRCSPRSGDLSVYWYQQSLDQGLQFLIQYYNGEERAKGNILERFSAQQFPDLHSELNLSSLELGDSALYFCASSPRGEDTQYFGPGTRLTVL.

The V and J genes are TRBV10-3 and TRBJ2-1; 11 nucleotides agree with TRBD2. J gave up 6 bases and V 6 bases, and 16 bases lay outside the gene matches. Germline values: CDR1 ENHRY, CDR2 SYGVKD. The CDR3 has 18 residues. The CDR3 protein is CAISILAGALPSSNEQFF. The DNA of the CDR3 is TGTGCCATCAGCATACTAGCGGGAGCGCTCCCGAGCTCCAATGAGCAGTTCTTC.

This clone was observed a single time. The CDR3 is CASSPTFADTQYF. The CDR3 DNA reads as TGTGCCAGCAGCCCTACCTTCGCAGATACGCAGTATTTT. This chain uses TRBV5-4 with TRBJ2-3; no definite D call. V dropped 4 bases and J dropped 4 bases, with 10 bases sitting between them. This CDR3 spans 13 amino acids. Per the germline V gene, CDR1 is SGHNT and CDR2 is YYREEE (reference sequence).

The chain has TRBV18 and TRBJ2-1, with a possible D match to TRBD1 (6 bases). V was trimmed by 2 bases and J by 6 bases, leaving 8 bases between them. This CDR3 region has 13 residues. Germline lookup yields CDR1 KGHSH and CDR2 LQKENI. The CDR3 here is CASSPGQINEQFF. CDR3 nucleotide sequence: TGTGCCAGCTCACCAGGACAGATCAATGAGCAGTTCTTC.

The chain is built from TRBV28 and TRBJ2-5, with D possibly being TRBD2 (5 bases). V lost 5 bases and J 5 bases, leaving 15 bases between the germline ends. Germline V CDR1 and CDR2: MDHEN, SYDVKM. The length of the CDR3 is 14 residues. The CDR3 loop reads CASSRSPERETQYF. Written as DNA, the CDR3 is TGTGCCAGCAGTCGAAGCCCGGAGCGGGAGACCCAGTACTTC.

This sequence joins TRBV27 and TRBJ2-7; 9 bases agree with TRBD2. Germline V gene data show CDR1 as MNHEY and CDR2 as SMNVEV (reference sequence). This CDR3 region has 15 residues. V lost 1 base to trimming and J lost 4 bases; unmatched junction nucleotides: 5. CDR3 DNA sequence: TGTGCCAGCAGTTTATATAGCGGGAGAGGTTACGAGCAGTACTTC. Translated, it gives CASSLYSGRGYEQYF.

The CDR3 here is CASSPLGQGTHEQYF. Written as DNA, the CDR3 is TGTGCCAGCTCACCCCTGGGACAGGGTACCCACGAGCAGTACTTC. The chain uses TRBV18 and TRBJ2-7; 9 positions match TRBD1. Per germline, CDR1 KGHSH and CDR2 LQKENI. Trimming took 3 bases from V and 5 from J; bases not matched to a gene: 8. The CDR3 runs to 15 residues. Looking up the rest from reference TRBV18 and TRBJ2-7 gives the full variable domain: NAGVMQNPRHLVRRRGQEARLRCSPMKGHSHVYWYRQLPEEGLKFMVYLQKENIIDESGMPKERFSAEFPKEGPSILRIQQVVRGDSAAYFCASSPLGQGTHEQYFGPGTRLTVT.

The V and J genes are TRBV5-6 and TRBJ2-3; TRBD1 matches at 7 bases. The CDR3 consists of 14 residues. Germline V CDR1 and CDR2: SGHDT, YYEEEE. The trim removed 4 bases at V and 2 bases at J, leaving 4 bases unmatched. CDR3 DNA sequence: TGTGCCAGCAGCAATGGACAGGACACAGATACGCAGTATTTT. Its translation is CASSNGQDTDTQYF.

The gene calls are TRBV2 and TRBJ1-1, with D hard to call. Germline-derived CDR1 and CDR2 are SNHLY and FYNNEI. The CDR3 length is 14 residues. The ends were cut back, 4 bases at V and 3 bases at J, with 12 bases in the middle. The CDR3 coding sequence is TGTGCCAGCAGTGTGGTAGGGTACGACACTGAAGCTTTCTTT. It encodes CASSVVGYDTEAFF.

The rearrangement joins TRBV5-1 to TRBJ2-1; no definite D call. Per the germline V gene, CDR1 is SGHRS and CDR2 is YFSETQ. The CDR3 sequence is 15 residues long. V was clipped by 4 bases and J by 0 bases, with 11 bases between them. The CDR3 reads CASSPTRSSYNEQFF. As DNA, the CDR3 is TGCGCCAGCAGCCCAACACGGAGCTCCTACAATGAGCAGTTCTTC.

The chain carries TRBV4-1 and TRBJ1-4; 8 nucleotides match TRBD1. Trimming cost V 4 bases and J 3 bases; bases outside gene matches: 4. The CDR3 totals 15 residues. Germline loops: CDR1 MGHRA, CDR2 YSYEKL. The CDR3 bases are TGCGCCAGCAGCCTAGGGACAGGACCTAATGAAAAACTGTTTTTT. Translation gives CASSLGTGPNEKLFF.

This chain uses TRBV10-3 with TRBJ1-1; possibly TRBD1 for D (5 bases). V was trimmed by 11 bases and J by 4 bases, leaving 20 bases between them. Germline V lookup: CDR1 ENHRY, CDR2 SYGVKD. The CDR3 extends over 14 amino acids. The DNA for the CDR3 is TGTGCCTACGGAGCTTCGGGGCAGGGCACTGAAGCTTTCTTT. It encodes CAYGASGQGTEAFF.

The rearrangement uses TRBV6-5 and TRBJ2-7, with D perhaps TRBD1 or TRBD2 (5 bases each). The V gene's germline CDR1 is MNHEY and CDR2 SVGAGI. The ends were cut back, 4 bases at V and 3 bases at J, with 16 bases in the middle. CDR3 length: 15 amino acids. The CDR3 sequence is CASSLGRYSNYEQYF. The CDR3 bases are TGTGCCAGCAGTTTGGGACGGTACTCAAACTACGAGCAGTACTTC.

This chain uses TRBV7-3 with TRBJ2-1; the D gene could be TRBD1 or TRBD2 (5 bases each). Per the germline V gene, CDR1 is SGHTA and CDR2 is FQGTGA. This CDR3 region has 15 residues. Trimming left V 5 bases short and J 7 bases short, with 18 bases between. CDR3 DNA: TGTGCCAGCAGCCCCATGCTCGGGACCCCAAATGAGCAGTTCTTC. Residues: CASSPMLGTPNEQFF.

This clone was detected once. The chain uses TRBV20-1 and TRBJ2-1, with D hard to call. The CDR3 extends over 11 amino acids. The ends were cut back, 5 bases at V and 6 bases at J, with 8 bases in the middle. In germline, CDR1 is DFQATT, CDR2 SNEGSKA (reference sequence). CDR3 region: CSAYLLNEQFF. For the CDR3, the DNA is TGCAGTGCTTATCTGCTCAATGAGCAGTTCTTC.

The chain uses TRBV19 and TRBJ2-7; D is undetermined. In germline, CDR1 is LNHDA, CDR2 SQIVND (reference sequence). V lost 5 bases, J lost 5 bases, and 10 bases lay in between. This CDR3 region has 12 residues. The CDR3 is CASSHTLDEQYF. The CDR3 DNA reads as TGTGCCAGTAGTCATACCTTAGACGAGCAGTACTTC.

J is TRBJ2-7 and V is TRBV19, with a weak D call TRBD1 (6 bases). With 4 bases removed from V and 0 bases from J, the gap between germline ends came to 10 bases. The CDR3 is made up of 14 amino acids. CDR1 is LNHDA, CDR2 SQIVND, per germline (reference sequence). The CDR3 DNA is TGTGCCAGTAGTACGTGGGACACCTCCTACGAGCAGTACTTC. It yields the protein CASSTWDTSYEQYF. Full variable domain (outside the CDR3, taken from reference TRBV19 and TRBJ2-7): DGGITQSPKYLFRKEGQNVTLSCEQNLNHDAMYWYRQDPGQGLRLIYYSQIVNDFQKGDIAEGYSVSREKKESFPLTVTSAQKNPTAFYLCASSTWDTSYEQYFGPGTRLTVT.

This chain connects TRBV2 to TRBJ1-5; D unclear. Germline V gene lookup returns CDR1 SNHLY and CDR2 FYNNEI. V lost 6 bases and J lost 6, with 12 bases in between. The CDR3 consists of 13 residues. The CDR3 spells CASSVGLTQPQHF. CDR3 nucleotides: TGTGCCAGCAGCGTAGGGTTGACTCAGCCCCAGCATTTT.

This chain uses TRBV4-1 with TRBJ2-5; D might be TRBD1 (6 bases). The germline V gene has CDR1 MGHRA and CDR2 YSYEKL. The CDR3 is 14 residues long. Trimming cost V 0 bases and J 9 bases, with 14 bases left between them. CDR3: CASSQEGMAGAQYF. CDR3 coding DNA: TGCGCCAGCAGCCAAGAAGGGATGGCAGGGGCCCAGTACTTC.

The chain employs TRBV19 and TRBJ2-2; 9 bases line up with TRBD1. Germline loops: CDR1 LNHDA, CDR2 SQIVND (reference sequence). This CDR3 is built from 14 residues. V shed 5 bases, J shed 6 bases, and the junction held 4 bases outside the gene matches. The CDR3 spells CASSGTGGPGELFF. Here the CDR3 DNA reads TGTGCCAGTAGTGGAACAGGGGGCCCCGGGGAGCTGTTTTTT.

The CDR3 is CASSSRTVAYEQYF. The CDR3 region has the DNA TGTGCCAGTAGTAGCCGGACAGTCGCCTACGAGCAGTACTTC. V usage is TRBV19 and J usage is TRBJ2-7, with a tentative D call TRBD1 (6 bases). CDR3 length: 14 amino acids. Per germline, CDR1 LNHDA and CDR2 SQIVND (reference sequence). The V and J ends lost 4 bases and 2 bases respectively, with 12 bases between them.